Below, 25 T cell receptor beta chains from the same sample are listed, as sequenced in a study of OX40 agonist ivuxolimab in advanced cancers. Assay: immunoSEQ multiplex PCR; the TCRdb copy retains only in-frame clones and omits some. Of roughly 55,000 clones listed, about 80% are singletons. The sequenced sample was CD4+ or CD8+ T cells sorted from blood, obtained in a trial of the OX40 agonist ivuxolimab. These receptor sequences come from an adult with an advanced solid tumor such as melanoma, head and neck, liver or kidney cancer.

J is TRBJ1-1 and V is TRBV5-5; weak D call: TRBD1 (5 bases). The germline CDR1 and CDR2 sequences are SGHKS and YYEKEE (reference sequence). The CDR3 is 12 amino acids. V dropped 4 bases and J dropped 3 bases, with 7 bases sitting between them. The CDR3 sequence is CASSETDTEAFF. Here the CDR3 DNA reads TGTGCCAGCAGCGAGACAGACACTGAAGCTTTCTTT.

V is TRBV4-3 and J is TRBJ2-3; D is perhaps TRBD2 (6 bases). The germline V gene encodes CDR1 LGHNA and CDR2 YSLEER. Trimming took off 0 bases at V and 9 bases at J, with 13 bases between the two ends. This CDR3 contains 14 residues. The CDR3 DNA is TGCGCCAGCAGCCAAGAAGGAGGGCGGGGAACGCAGTATTTT. Translating it yields CASSQEGGRGTQYF.

The chain recombines TRBV7-2 with TRBJ1-5, with D unclear. CDR1 and CDR2 from the germline V gene are SGHTA and FQGNSA. The CDR3 runs 14 residues. V was clipped by 1 base and J by 1 base, with 5 bases between them. The DNA of the CDR3 is TGTGCCAGCAGCTTAGAACGGAGCAATCAGCCCCAGCATTTT. Translated, it gives CASSLERSNQPQHF.

The chain couples TRBV2 to TRBJ1-5; 7 bases match TRBD1. Trimming at V came to 3 bases and at J to 0 bases, leaving 2 bases not matched to a gene. There are 15 residues in the CDR3. Germline-derived CDR1 and CDR2 are SNHLY and FYNNEI. DNA of the CDR3: TGTGCCAGCAGTGAGGGACAGCATAGCAATCAGCCCCAGCATTTT. Its protein product is CASSEGQHSNQPQHF.

The rearrangement links TRBV7-9 to TRBJ2-3; possible D gene TRBD1, 6 bases. From germline, CDR1 is SEHNR and CDR2 FQNEAQ (reference sequence). Deletions cut 5 bases from V and 0 bases from J, with 21 bases between. CDR3 length equals 18 residues. DNA for the CDR3: TGTGCCAGCAGCCCCCTTAGGCAGGGGAAGACTAGCACAGATACGCAGTATTTT. Its protein product is CASSPLRQGKTSTDTQYF.

V usage is TRBV5-1 and J usage is TRBJ2-2; tentatively, D is TRBD2 (6 bases). The CDR3 has 13 residues. The germline V and J ends were trimmed by 5 bases and 4 bases, with 9 bases remaining between them. Per the germline V gene, CDR1 is SGHRS and CDR2 is YFSETQ. The CDR3 nucleotides read TGCGCCAGCAGACGGGACTCCACCGGGGAGCTGTTTTTT. This translates into CASRRDSTGELFF.

The rearrangement joins TRBV19 to TRBJ1-2; maybe TRBD1 (5 bases). From germline, CDR1 is LNHDA and CDR2 SQIVND (reference sequence). Trimming removed 8 bases at V and 5 bases at J, with 9 bases between. The CDR3 spans 11 residues. The CDR3 loop reads CASGAVYGYTF. The DNA for the CDR3 is TGTGCCAGTGGGGCCGTTTATGGCTACACCTTC.

The chain is built from TRBV4-3 and TRBJ2-7, with D tentatively TRBD2 (6 bases). CDR1 is LGHNA, CDR2 YSLEER, per germline. The CDR3 length is 19 residues. Trimming took off 6 bases at V and 6 bases at J, with 33 bases between the two ends. CDR3 amino acids: CASSLLGQEGLSYVFEQYF. CDR3 nucleotide sequence: TGCGCCAGCAGTCTCTTGGGTCAGGAGGGGCTATCTTACGTATTCGAGCAGTACTTC.

V usage is TRBV4-3 and J usage is TRBJ2-5, with 7 bases fitting TRBD2. The CDR3 spans 15 residues. Germline lookup yields CDR1 LGHNA and CDR2 YSLEER. Germline trimming cut 1 base from V and 4 bases from J; bases unmatched to any gene: 6. CDR3 in amino acids: CASSQGLAGLETQYF. CDR3 bases: TGCGCCAGCAGCCAAGGACTAGCCGGCCTAGAGACCCAGTACTTC.

This clone was detected a few times. V usage is TRBV7-2 and J usage is TRBJ2-2; 8 bases agree with TRBD1. Trimming cost V 7 bases and J 4 bases; bases outside gene matches: 8. The germline V gene encodes CDR1 SGHTA and CDR2 FQGNSA. This CDR3 is built from 15 residues. CDR3: CASIGQGPGTGELFF. For the CDR3, the DNA is TGTGCCAGCATTGGACAGGGCCCCGGCACCGGGGAGCTGTTTTTT.

The V call is TRBV5-1, the J call TRBJ2-1, with TRBD1 matching over 8 bases. Losses at the gene ends were 3 bases for V and 3 bases for J; bases not matched to a gene: 11. CDR1 is SGHRS, CDR2 YFSETQ, per germline. The CDR3 is 17 amino acids. The CDR3 coding sequence is TGCGCCAGCAGCTCCGATTCCGGGACAGGAGGCTACAATGAGCAGTTCTTC. Its protein product is CASSSDSGTGGYNEQFF.

This clone was recorded once. The chain couples TRBV15 to TRBJ1-2, with TRBD1 matching 11 bases. V gave up 0 bases and J gave up 4 bases; unmatched junction bases: 4. The germline gives CDR1 LNHNV, CDR2 YYDKDF (reference sequence). This CDR3 spans 16 amino acids. CDR3 amino acids: CATSRDVGTGGYGYTF. In DNA form, the CDR3 reads TGTGCCACCAGCAGAGATGTGGGGACAGGGGGCTATGGCTACACCTTC.

The chain combines TRBV13 with TRBJ2-3; 8 bases match TRBD1. Looked up from germline, CDR1 is PRHDT and CDR2 is FYEKMQ (reference sequence). Trimming took 3 bases from V and 7 from J; bases not matched to a gene: 6. The CDR3 spans 14 residues. The CDR3 DNA follows: TGTGCCAGCAGCTTCGGGACAGGCGCAAATACGCAGTATTTT. It is translated as CASSFGTGANTQYF. Full variable domain (missing parts from reference TRBV13 and TRBJ2-3): AAGVIQSPRHLIKEKRETATLKCYPIPRHDTVYWYQQGPGQDPQFLISFYEKMQSDKGSIPDRFSAQQFSDYHSELNMSSLELGDSALYFCASSFGTGANTQYFGPGTRLTVL.

The rearrangement links TRBV6-1 to TRBJ2-7; D is uncertain. Germline V gene sequence: CDR1 MNHNS, CDR2 SASEGT. The CDR3 is made up of 15 amino acids. V shed 2 bases and J shed 0 bases, with 11 bases lying between them. The CDR3 region is CASSESWPSSYEQYF. The CDR3 DNA follows: TGTGCCAGCAGTGAATCTTGGCCTTCCTCCTACGAGCAGTACTTC.

The J gene is TRBJ1-2, the V gene TRBV6-6, with 7 nucleotides matching TRBD1. This CDR3 has 16 residues. Germline loops: CDR1 MNHNY, CDR2 SVGAGI (reference sequence). The junction had 6 bases not matched to a gene; V was cut back by 2 bases and J by 0 bases. The CDR3 DNA reads TGTGCCAGCAGTTACGACAGGGTGGGAACTAACTATGGCTACACCTTC. Its protein is CASSYDRVGTNYGYTF.

V is TRBV28 and J is TRBJ1-4; no firm D call. This CDR3 contains 14 residues. Trimming shortened V by 2 bases and J by 3 bases, and 7 bases separated the two germline ends. Germline values: CDR1 MDHEN, CDR2 SYDVKM. CDR3 residues: CASSLIGPNEKLFF. CDR3 coding DNA: TGTGCCAGCAGTTTAATTGGACCTAATGAAAAACTGTTTTTT.

The chain has TRBV16 and TRBJ2-1; no reliable D call. The germline gives CDR1 KGHSY, CDR2 FQNENV. The length of the CDR3 is 12 residues. The V end lost 2 bases, the J end lost 10 bases, and 9 bases lay between the germline ends. The CDR3 loop is CASSQVAREQFF. The CDR3 DNA reads TGTGCCAGCAGCCAAGTAGCAAGGGAGCAGTTCTTC.

The genes are TRBV18 and TRBJ2-5; D remains unclear. V shed 2 bases and J shed 4 bases, with 11 bases lying between them. Germline CDR1 KGHSH, CDR2 LQKENI. The CDR3 loop spans 14 amino acids. The CDR3 sequence: CASSPSPQIETQYF. In DNA form, the CDR3 reads TGTGCCAGCTCACCATCGCCCCAAATAGAGACCCAGTACTTC.

This chain links TRBV19 with TRBJ2-6, with D hard to call. This CDR3 has 17 residues. V was pared by 1 base and J by 1 base, with 11 bases between. Germline V gene data show CDR1 as LNHDA and CDR2 as SQIVND (reference sequence). CDR3: CASSIVPALSGANVLTF. The CDR3, as DNA: TGTGCCAGTAGTATAGTGCCAGCTCTGTCTGGGGCCAACGTCCTGACTTTC.

J is TRBJ1-2 and V is TRBV28; the match to TRBD1 covers 11 bases. V dropped 5 bases and J dropped 2; count of bases not matched to a gene: 1. CDR3 length: 14 amino acids. Germline V gene sequence: CDR1 MDHEN, CDR2 SYDVKM. CDR3 sequence reads: CASSGDRGNYGYTF. CDR3 sequence (DNA): TGTGCCAGCAGTGGGGACAGGGGGAACTATGGCTACACCTTC.

CDR3 bases: TGCAGCGTTGGACTCGTGAACACTGAAGCTTTCTTT. It codes for CSVGLVNTEAFF. V is TRBV29-1 and J is TRBJ1-1; D is unresolved. This CDR3 region has 12 residues. Germline V CDR1 and CDR2: SQVTM, ANQGSEA. Trimming took off 4 bases at V and 0 bases at J, with 6 bases between the two ends.

The chain is built from TRBV18 and TRBJ2-3, with 8 bases aligning to TRBD1. The junction had 4 bases not matched to a gene; V was cut back by 5 bases and J by 3 bases. The CDR3 covers 14 residues. Germline loops: CDR1 KGHSH, CDR2 LQKENI. The CDR3, as DNA: TGTGCCAGCTCAACCCGGACAGGGACAGATACGCAGTATTTT. This encodes CASSTRTGTDTQYF.

The table lists this clone with a few counts. The V call is TRBV19, the J call TRBJ1-5; D is uncertain. CDR1 and CDR2 (germline): LNHDA, SQIVND (reference sequence). V dropped 2 bases and J dropped 1 base, with 6 bases sitting between them. The CDR3 contains 14 residues. CDR3 in amino acids: CASSISQSNQPQHF. As DNA, the CDR3 is TGTGCCAGTAGTATATCACAGAGCAATCAGCCCCAGCATTTT.

This clone showed up just once. V gene TRBV6-5 combines with J gene TRBJ1-2, with a weak D call TRBD1 (5 bases). The CDR3 is made up of 15 amino acids. V lost 7 bases, J lost 1 base, and 16 bases lay in between. Germline V gene data show CDR1 as MNHEY and CDR2 as SVGAGI. In nucleotides, the CDR3 is TGTGCCAGCACCTACGGGGCAGAAAGTAACTATGGCTACACCTTC. Its translation is CASTYGAESNYGYTF.

To note about this clone: This same CDR3 is encoded by further DNA sequences in the sample. The chain links TRBV5-1 to TRBJ1-3; a weak D match, TRBD1 (6 bases). This CDR3 spans 15 amino acids. V gave up 5 bases and J gave up 0 bases, with 12 bases separating them. Germline values: CDR1 SGHRS, CDR2 YFSETQ. CDR3 coding DNA: TGCGCCAGCAGTTTGTCAGGGGACTCTGGAAACACCATATATTTT. This gives the protein CASSLSGDSGNTIYF.